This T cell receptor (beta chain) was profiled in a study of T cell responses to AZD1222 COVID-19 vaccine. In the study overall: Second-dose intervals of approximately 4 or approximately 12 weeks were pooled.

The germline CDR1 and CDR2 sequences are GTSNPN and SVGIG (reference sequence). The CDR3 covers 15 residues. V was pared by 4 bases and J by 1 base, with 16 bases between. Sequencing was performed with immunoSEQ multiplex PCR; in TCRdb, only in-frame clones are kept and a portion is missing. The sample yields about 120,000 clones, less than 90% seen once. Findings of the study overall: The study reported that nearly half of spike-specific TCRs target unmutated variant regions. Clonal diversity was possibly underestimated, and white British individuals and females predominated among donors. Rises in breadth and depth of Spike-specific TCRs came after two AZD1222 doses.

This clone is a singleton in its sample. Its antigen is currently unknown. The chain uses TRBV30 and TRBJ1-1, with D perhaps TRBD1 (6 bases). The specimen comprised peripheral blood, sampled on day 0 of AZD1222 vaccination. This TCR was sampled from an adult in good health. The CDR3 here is CAWNGGGQRNTEAFF. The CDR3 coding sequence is TGTGCCTGGAATGGCGGGGGCCAGAGGAACACTGAAGCTTTCTTT. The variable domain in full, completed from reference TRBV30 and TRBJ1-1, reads SQTIHQWPATLVQPVGSPLSLECTVEGTSNPNLYWYRQAAGRGLQLLFYSVGIGQISSEVPQNLSASRPQDRQFILSSKKLLLSDSGFYLCAWNGGGQRNTEAFFGQGTRLTVV.